This entry lists 28 T cell receptor beta chains sequenced from one sample in a study of cytomegalovirus exposure and HLA in healthy donors. Researchers ran the PCR with 60 Vbeta and 13 Jbeta primers. Here immunoSEQ multiplex PCR was the method, and the copy in TCRdb shows in-frame clones only, minus some. This sample's table reports 150,000 to 200,000 clones. The sequenced material came from PBMCs. The receptors here all came from a young man in good health and CMV-seronegative.

The genes are TRBV6-5 and TRBJ2-5; 7 nucleotides agree with TRBD2. Germline values: CDR1 MNHEY, CDR2 SVGAGI. V lost 1 base, J lost 5 bases, and 4 bases stayed unmatched. CDR3 size: 14 residues. CDR3 in amino acids: CASSYWGGRETQYF. In nucleotides, the CDR3 is TGTGCCAGCAGTTACTGGGGGGGGAGGGAGACCCAGTACTTC.

V usage is TRBV28 and J usage is TRBJ1-5; D ambiguous. CDR3 length: 14 amino acids. CDR1 and CDR2 from the germline V gene are MDHEN and SYDVKM. Trimming took 3 bases from V and 6 from J, leaving 12 bases between them. The CDR3 DNA reads TGTGCCAGCAGTTTGGGTCAGGAAGTTCAGCCCCAGCATTTT. Protein: CASSLGQEVQPQHF.

The V call is TRBV2, the J call TRBJ2-7; D may be TRBD1 (6 bases). Germline loops: CDR1 SNHLY, CDR2 FYNNEI. The CDR3 runs to 15 residues. Trimming shortened V by 9 bases and J by 3 bases, and 21 bases separated the two germline ends. The chain's CDR3 is CARGPEQGGIYEQYF. The CDR3 DNA is TGTGCCAGGGGACCCGAACAGGGTGGGATCTACGAGCAGTACTTC.

This sequence joins TRBV2 and TRBJ2-7, with 10 bases fitting TRBD1. V dropped 5 bases and J dropped 6; count of bases not matched to a gene: 13. This CDR3 contains 16 residues. Germline lookup yields CDR1 SNHLY and CDR2 FYNNEI. CDR3 nucleotides: TGTGCCAGCAGTTATAACCGACAGGGGGCATCTGGCGAGCAGTACTTC. As protein: CASSYNRQGASGEQYF. Variable domain in full (rest from reference TRBV2 and TRBJ2-7): EPEVTQTPSHQVTQMGQEVILRCVPISNHLYFYWYRQILGQKVEFLVSFYNNEISEKSEIFDDQFSVERPDGSNFTLKIRSTKLEDSAMYFCASSYNRQGASGEQYFGPGTRLTVT.

The CDR3 nucleotides are TGCGCCAGCAGCCCGGGACACGTCTATAATTCACCCCTCCACTTT. Protein sequence: CASSPGHVYNSPLHF. This rearrangement joins TRBV5-1 to TRBJ1-6; D may be TRBD1 (6 bases). V lost 4 bases and J lost 3, with 11 bases in between. CDR1 is SGHRS, CDR2 YFSETQ, per germline. This CDR3 contains 15 residues.

The V and J genes are TRBV2 and TRBJ2-2, with 8 bases identical to TRBD2. V lost 3 bases to trimming and J lost 3 bases; unmatched junction nucleotides: 3. From germline, CDR1 is SNHLY and CDR2 FYNNEI. This CDR3 contains 15 residues. Here the CDR3 reads CASSEAGGHTGELFF. DNA of the CDR3: TGTGCCAGCAGTGAGGCGGGGGGCCACACCGGGGAGCTGTTTTTT.

The J gene is TRBJ2-5, the V gene TRBV7-8; no reliable D call. Trimming took 4 bases from V and 5 from J, leaving 11 bases between them. The CDR3 loop spans 13 amino acids. Germline V lookup: CDR1 SGHVS, CDR2 FQNEAQ. The CDR3 DNA sequence: TGTGCCAGCAGCTCAAGCCCGCGGGAGACCCAGTACTTC. Translation gives CASSSSPRETQYF.

The J gene is TRBJ1-4, the V gene TRBV19; 11 bases fit TRBD1. V trimming: 4 bases; J trimming: 0 bases; junction bases outside the gene matches: 4. Germline-derived CDR1 and CDR2 are LNHDA and SQIVND (reference sequence). The CDR3 has 17 residues. This CDR3 reads CASSTGQGVATNEKLFF. The CDR3 DNA reads TGTGCCAGTAGTACGGGACAGGGGGTAGCAACTAATGAAAAACTGTTTTTT. Full variable domain (remainder filled in from reference TRBV19 and TRBJ1-4): DGGITQSPKYLFRKEGQNVTLSCEQNLNHDAMYWYRQDPGQGLRLIYYSQIVNDFQKGDIAEGYSVSREKKESFPLTVTSAQKNPTAFYLCASSTGQGVATNEKLFFGSGTQLSVL.

In nucleotides, the CDR3 is TGCAGCGTTGCAGGGAGGCGAATGAACACTGAAGCTTTCTTT. It specifies CSVAGRRMNTEAFF. This rearrangement joins TRBV29-1 to TRBJ1-1, with a possible D match to TRBD1 (5 bases). Trimming pared 4 bases from V and 0 bases from J, leaving 12 bases between. CDR1 is SQVTM, CDR2 ANQGSEA, per germline. The CDR3 totals 14 residues.

V usage is TRBV19 and J usage is TRBJ1-2; D gene unclear. The germline gives CDR1 LNHDA, CDR2 SQIVND (reference sequence). V was shortened by 4 bases and J by 6 bases, with 12 bases between the two germline ends. The CDR3 extends over 13 amino acids. The CDR3 region is CASSNGLHDGYTF. CDR3 sequence (DNA): TGTGCCAGTAGTAATGGACTTCACGATGGCTACACCTTC.

This chain links TRBV7-2 with TRBJ1-1; perhaps TRBD1 as D (6 bases). Between the trimmed V and J ends, which lost 5 bases and 0 bases, there was a span of 22 bases. This CDR3 comprises 18 residues. Germline V gene sequence: CDR1 SGHTA, CDR2 FQGNSA. Here the CDR3 reads CASSPFWDTSSMNTEAFF. CDR3 sequence (DNA): TGTGCCAGCAGCCCTTTCTGGGACACATCTTCGATGAACACTGAAGCTTTCTTT.

This rearrangement joins TRBV28 to TRBJ2-1; TRBD2 might be the D (6 bases). The V gene lost 2 bases and the J gene lost 6 bases, with 8 bases spanning the gap. CDR3 length: 13 residues. CDR1 and CDR2 (germline): MDHEN, SYDVKM. The CDR3 protein is CASSLGRSNEQFF. The CDR3 DNA reads as TGTGCCAGCAGTTTAGGGAGGTCCAATGAGCAGTTCTTC.

CDR3 sequence reads: CASSRRQGAPGEQYF. The DNA for the CDR3 is TGCGCCAGCAGCCGACGACAGGGGGCGCCGGGGGAGCAGTACTTC. V is TRBV5-1 and J is TRBJ2-7; 10 nucleotides line up with TRBD1. Trimming cost V 4 bases and J 7 bases; bases outside gene matches: 11. Looked up from germline, CDR1 is SGHRS and CDR2 is YFSETQ. The CDR3 is 15 residues long. The complete variable domain, with remaining parts taken from reference TRBV5-1 and TRBJ2-7, reads KAGVTQTPRYLIKTRGQQVTLSCSPISGHRSVSWYQQTPGQGLQFLFEYFSETQRNKGNFPGRFSGRQFSNSRSEMNVSTLELGDSALYLCASSRRQGAPGEQYFGPGTRLTVT.

The rearrangement joins TRBV19 to TRBJ1-1; 7 bases fit TRBD1. The trim removed 9 bases at V and 6 bases at J, leaving 13 bases unmatched. CDR1 and CDR2 from the germline V gene are LNHDA and SQIVND (reference sequence). The CDR3 has 14 residues. This chain's CDR3 is CASSPLDREPEAFF. In nucleotides, the CDR3 is TGTGCCAGCTCCCCTCTAGACAGGGAGCCTGAAGCTTTCTTT. Based on the CDR3 plus reference TRBV19 and TRBJ1-1, the full variable domain is DGGITQSPKYLFRKEGQNVTLSCEQNLNHDAMYWYRQDPGQGLRLIYYSQIVNDFQKGDIAEGYSVSREKKESFPLTVTSAQKNPTAFYLCASSPLDREPEAFFGQGTRLTVV.

The chain uses TRBV30 and TRBJ2-5, with TRBD2 matching 9 bases. J gave up 4 bases and V 0 bases, and 15 bases lay outside the gene matches. This CDR3 has 18 residues. Germline V gene lookup returns CDR1 GTSNPN and CDR2 SVGIG (reference sequence). Here the CDR3 reads CAWSVRQAGGPNRETQYF. CDR3 DNA sequence: TGTGCCTGGAGTGTACGGCAGGCGGGGGGGCCCAATCGAGAGACCCAGTACTTC.

The chain links TRBV18 to TRBJ1-5; 7 bases align to TRBD1. V gave up 4 bases and J gave up 4 bases; unmatched junction bases: 10. The CDR3 length is 16 residues. Per the germline V gene, CDR1 is KGHSH and CDR2 is LQKENI. The CDR3 DNA reads as TGTGCCAGCTCACGGTCGGGTACAGGGGCAAATCAGCCCCAGCATTTT. Translating it yields CASSRSGTGANQPQHF.

Here the CDR3 DNA reads TGTGCCAGCAGTACCGGGACAGGGGGGGACGAGCAGTACTTC. Residues: CASSTGTGGDEQYF. V and J are TRBV7-2 and TRBJ2-7; 11 bases are shared with TRBD1. The J segment lost 5 bases and the V segment lost 6 bases, leaving 6 bases of the junction unmatched. CDR1 is SGHTA, CDR2 FQGNSA, per germline. The CDR3 consists of 14 residues.

The rearrangement links TRBV7-9 to TRBJ1-2; 7 nucleotides line up with TRBD1. This CDR3 contains 14 residues. Germline-derived CDR1 and CDR2 are SEHNR and FQNEAQ (reference sequence). Trimming took 5 bases from V and 4 from J; bases not matched to a gene: 7. CDR3 sequence: CASSRDSTTYGYTF. In DNA, the CDR3 is TGTGCCAGCAGCCGGGACAGTACGACCTATGGCTACACCTTC.

The chain is built from TRBV19 and TRBJ2-3; 9 nucleotides line up with TRBD2. Germline-derived CDR1 and CDR2 are LNHDA and SQIVND (reference sequence). Trimming took 5 bases from V and 6 from J; bases not matched to a gene: 9. This CDR3 comprises 15 residues. The CDR3 reads CASSPPGLATDTQYF. In nucleotides, the CDR3 is TGTGCCAGTAGTCCCCCGGGACTAGCAACCGATACGCAGTATTTT.

The V gene is TRBV5-1, the J gene TRBJ2-2, with 8 positions matching TRBD2. The CDR3 has 14 amino acids. The V gene's germline CDR1 is SGHRS and CDR2 YFSETQ. V shed 3 bases and J 7 bases; nucleotides not matched to a gene: 5. CDR3 bases: TGCGCCAGCAGCTCCTCCGGGACTAGCGGGGAGCTGTTTTTT. Protein product: CASSSSGTSGELFF. Combining the CDR3 with reference TRBV5-1 and TRBJ2-2 gives the whole variable domain KAGVTQTPRYLIKTRGQQVTLSCSPISGHRSVSWYQQTPGQGLQFLFEYFSETQRNKGNFPGRFSGRQFSNSRSEMNVSTLELGDSALYLCASSSSGTSGELFFGEGSRLTVL.

V gene TRBV11-3 combines with J gene TRBJ2-7; 7 bases are a match to TRBD1. CDR3 length equals 14 residues. Per the germline V gene, CDR1 is SGHNT and CDR2 is YENEEA. The trim removed 1 base at V and 8 bases at J, leaving 8 bases unmatched. In DNA form, the CDR3 reads TGTGCCAGCAGCTTAGTTGCTACAGGGGTACAGCAGTACTTC. Translated, it gives CASSLVATGVQQYF.

The chain carries TRBV6-5 and TRBJ1-2, with unresolved D. Germline V gene lookup returns CDR1 MNHEY and CDR2 SVGAGI. Trimming left V 6 bases short and J 8 bases short, with 19 bases between. The CDR3 length is 14 residues. Here the CDR3 DNA reads TGTGCCAGCAGCCCCACTAGTGTCCTTAAGGGCTACACCTTC. It encodes CASSPTSVLKGYTF.

The rearrangement joins TRBV9 to TRBJ2-3; TRBD2 aligns across 8 bases. J lost 3 bases, V lost 4 bases, and 7 bases had no gene match. CDR3 size: 15 residues. Looked up from germline, CDR1 is SGDLS and CDR2 is YYNGEE. The DNA for the CDR3 is TGTGCCAGCAGCCCCCAGGCTAGCGGGACAGATACGCAGTATTTT. Its protein product is CASSPQASGTDTQYF. Together with reference TRBV9 and TRBJ2-3, the CDR3 gives the full variable domain: DSGVTQTPKHLITATGQRVTLRCSPRSGDLSVYWYQQSLDQGLQFLIQYYNGEERAKGNILERFSAQQFPDLHSELNLSSLELGDSALYFCASSPQASGTDTQYFGPGTRLTVL.

The V and J genes are TRBV2 and TRBJ1-2; D is ambiguous. Deletions cut 1 base from V and 4 bases from J, with 4 bases between. The CDR3 is made up of 12 amino acids. Per the germline V gene, CDR1 is SNHLY and CDR2 is FYNNEI. The CDR3 region has the DNA TGTGCCAGCAGTGAAGGTCTCTATGGCTACACCTTC. Protein sequence: CASSEGLYGYTF. The entire variable domain, with the rest obtained from reference TRBV2 and TRBJ1-2, is as follows: EPEVTQTPSHQVTQMGQEVILRCVPISNHLYFYWYRQILGQKVEFLVSFYNNEISEKSEIFDDQFSVERPDGSNFTLKIRSTKLEDSAMYFCASSEGLYGYTFGSGTRLTVV.

DNA for the CDR3: TGTGCCAGCAGCCCGGCGGGTGTTCAAGGTAACATTCAGTACTTC. Protein: CASSPAGVQGNIQYF. The V and J genes are TRBV5-8 and TRBJ2-4; possible D gene TRBD2, 5 bases. Germline V gene lookup returns CDR1 SGHTS and CDR2 YDEGEE. This CDR3 comprises 15 residues. Trimming shortened V by 4 bases and J by 7 bases, and 18 bases separated the two germline ends.

The genes are TRBV27 and TRBJ2-5, with TRBD1 matching over 7 bases. The CDR3 consists of 14 residues. Per germline, CDR1 MNHEY and CDR2 SMNVEV (reference sequence). V was clipped by 1 base and J by 3 bases; unmatched bases: 2. CDR3: CASSLYTGEETQYF. The CDR3 region has the DNA TGTGCCAGCAGTTTATATACAGGGGAAGAGACCCAGTACTTC.

The rearrangement joins TRBV19 to TRBJ2-1; perhaps TRBD1 as D (7 bases). Germline CDR1 reads LNHDA; CDR2 reads SQIVND (reference sequence). Trimming removed 3 bases at V and 4 bases at J, with 16 bases between. CDR3 length equals 16 residues. The CDR3: CASSILGQGGYNEQFF. The CDR3 DNA reads as TGTGCCAGTAGTATTCTAGGGCAGGGGGGATACAATGAGCAGTTCTTC.

The chain recombines TRBV4-2 with TRBJ1-4; D gene ambiguous. V was pared by 0 bases and J by 7 bases, with 15 bases between. The CDR3 has 16 amino acids. CDR1 is LGHNA and CDR2 is YNFKEQ in the germline V gene. CDR3 bases: TGTGCCAGCAGCCAAGATCTGCACGGTGAGGCTGAAAAACTGTTTTTT. This sequence encodes CASSQDLHGEAEKLFF.